This TCR beta chain was identified during a study of blood T cell repertoires in COVID-19. The overall study: COVID-19 samples, acute and convalescent, were from the United States, Italy and Spain. PBMCs, B-cell-depleted T cells, or T cells were the source of the cDNA or gDNA that made up the material.

As handled by the study authors: From reference gene primer amplification, estimates of nucleated cell counts were derived. TCRdb's copy holds only in-frame clones and misses some; the assay was immunoSEQ multiplex PCR. V and J calls and clone size are those listed in that table; D and trimming were worked out from the DNA. Found here are about 190,000 clones, about nine tenths of them singletons; the top ten hold approximately 6.7%. V shed 3 bases and J shed 7 bases, with 15 bases lying between them. The CDR3 has 14 residues. Germline values: CDR1 GTSNPN, CDR2 SVGIG (reference sequence). The sample comprised peripheral blood. The chain joins TRBV30 to TRBJ2-2; D may be TRBD1 (5 bases). The sequence came from a man aged 35-49 years with acute or convalescent COVID-19. The CDR3 region is CAWSRQGSGGELFF. Written as DNA, the CDR3 is TGTGCCTGGAGCCGCCAGGGAAGTGGCGGGGAGCTGTTTTTT.